The rows below give T cell receptor beta chains drawn from one sample of a study of T cell responses to AZD1222 COVID-19 vaccine. Using immunoSEQ multiplex PCR, the repertoire was profiled, and TCRdb retains in-frame clones only, with some absent. The sample includes 100,000 to 150,000 clones, approximately 94% of them seen just once. The sample here was peripheral blood, taken 28 days after the second AZD1222 dose. The receptors shown here come from an adult who received the AZD1222 COVID-19 vaccine. The CDR3 runs from the conserved cysteine through the conserved F or W. A D gene is named only where the DNA matches it firmly. A row's size may be missing; if present it is once, few, many or a size class.

v_call: TRBV7-9
d_call: TRBD2
j_call: TRBJ2-1
clone_size: once
cdr3_aa: CASSISGFPYNEQFF
cdr3_nt: TGTGCCAGCAGCATTAGCGGGTTTCCCTACAATGAGCAGTTCTTC

v_call: TRBV12-3/TRBV12-4
d_call: TRBD1
j_call: TRBJ2-1
clone_size: NA
cdr3_aa: CASTPGQVNEQFF
cdr3_nt: TGTGCCAGCACCCCCGGACAGGTCAATGAGCAGTTCTTC

v_call: TRBV5-1
d_call: NA
j_call: TRBJ1-4
clone_size: NA
cdr3_aa: CASTVDPVNEKLFF
cdr3_nt: TGCGCCAGCACCGTGGACCCGGTTAATGAAAAACTGTTTTTT

v_call: TRBV12-3/TRBV12-4
d_call: NA
j_call: TRBJ2-3
clone_size: NA
cdr3_aa: CASSLSIDTQYF
cdr3_nt: TGTGCCAGCAGTTTATCGATAGATACGCAGTATTTT

v_call: TRBV18
d_call: NA
j_call: TRBJ1-1
clone_size: once
cdr3_aa: CASSPDLMNTEAFF
cdr3_nt: TGTGCCAGCTCACCCGATCTAATGAACACTGAAGCTTTCTTT

v_call: TRBV29-1
d_call: NA
j_call: TRBJ2-1
clone_size: NA
cdr3_aa: CSVAGRYNEQFF
cdr3_nt: TGCAGCGTTGCTGGCCGATACAATGAGCAGTTCTTC

v_call: TRBV5-1
d_call: NA
j_call: TRBJ1-4
clone_size: NA
cdr3_aa: CASSLVAGRDEKLFF
cdr3_nt: TGCGCCAGCAGCTTGGTAGCAGGGAGGGATGAAAAACTGTTTTTT

v_call: TRBV7-2
d_call: NA
j_call: TRBJ1-4
clone_size: NA
cdr3_aa: CASSLMQTTNEKLFF
cdr3_nt: TGTGCCAGCAGCTTAATGCAAACAACTAATGAAAAACTGTTTTTT

v_call: TRBV7-2
d_call: TRBD2
j_call: TRBJ2-7
clone_size: NA
cdr3_aa: CASSSVAGAIYEQYF
cdr3_nt: TGTGCCAGCAGCTCGGTAGCGGGAGCGATCTACGAGCAGTACTTC

v_call: TRBV28
d_call: TRBD1
j_call: TRBJ2-7
clone_size: NA
cdr3_aa: CASSLIVGQGTYEQYF
cdr3_nt: TGTGCCAGCAGTTTAATCGTCGGACAGGGGACCTACGAGCAGTACTTC

v_call: TRBV9
d_call: NA
j_call: TRBJ2-1
clone_size: NA
cdr3_aa: CASSSYAGLYNEQFF
cdr3_nt: TGTGCCAGCAGCAGCTACGCGGGATTATACAATGAGCAGTTCTTC

v_call: TRBV15
d_call: NA
j_call: TRBJ2-3
clone_size: NA
cdr3_aa: CATSRHTDTQYF
cdr3_nt: TGTGCCACCAGCAGACACACAGATACGCAGTATTTT

v_call: TRBV27
d_call: TRBD2
j_call: TRBJ2-7
clone_size: NA
cdr3_aa: CASSLFSGSGGREQYF
cdr3_nt: TGTGCCAGCAGTTTATTCTCGGGTAGCGGGGGGCGCGAGCAGTACTTC

v_call: TRBV12-3/TRBV12-4
d_call: NA
j_call: TRBJ1-2
clone_size: NA
cdr3_aa: CASSFQGRRGYTF
cdr3_nt: TGTGCCAGCAGTTTTCAGGGGCGCAGGGGCTACACCTTC

v_call: TRBV30
d_call: NA
j_call: TRBJ1-3
clone_size: once
cdr3_aa: CAWKTTGRGNTIYF
cdr3_nt: TGTGCCTGGAAGACGACCGGGAGGGGAAACACCATATATTTT

v_call: TRBV6-1
d_call: NA
j_call: TRBJ2-1
clone_size: few
cdr3_aa: CASSQAASSYNEQFF
cdr3_nt: TGTGCCAGCAGTCAAGCGGCGAGCTCCTACAATGAGCAGTTCTTC

v_call: TRBV21-1
d_call: NA
j_call: TRBJ1-2
clone_size: NA
cdr3_aa: CASSKLDGPYLGYTF
cdr3_nt: TGTGCCAGCAGCAAATTAGACGGACCCTATCTTGGGTACACCTTC